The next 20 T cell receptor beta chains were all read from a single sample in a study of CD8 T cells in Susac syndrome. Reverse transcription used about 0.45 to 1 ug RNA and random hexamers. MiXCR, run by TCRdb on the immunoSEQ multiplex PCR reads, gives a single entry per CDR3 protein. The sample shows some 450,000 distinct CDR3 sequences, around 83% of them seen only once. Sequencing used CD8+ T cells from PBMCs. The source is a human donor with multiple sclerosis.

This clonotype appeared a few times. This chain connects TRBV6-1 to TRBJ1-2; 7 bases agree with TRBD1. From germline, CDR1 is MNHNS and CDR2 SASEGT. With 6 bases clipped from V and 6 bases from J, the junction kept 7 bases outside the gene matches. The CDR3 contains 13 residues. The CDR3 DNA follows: TGTGCCAGCAGAGCACAGGGGAGGCATGGCTACACCTTC. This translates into CASRAQGRHGYTF.

The CDR3: CASGASGSNEQFF. The CDR3 region has the DNA TGTGCCAGCGGGGCTAGCGGGAGTAATGAGCAGTTCTTC. The genes are TRBV27 and TRBJ2-1; the match to TRBD2 covers 10 bases. V lost 8 bases and J lost 7; bases outside the gene matches: 5. Looked up from germline, CDR1 is MNHEY and CDR2 is SMNVEV (reference sequence). This CDR3 spans 13 amino acids.

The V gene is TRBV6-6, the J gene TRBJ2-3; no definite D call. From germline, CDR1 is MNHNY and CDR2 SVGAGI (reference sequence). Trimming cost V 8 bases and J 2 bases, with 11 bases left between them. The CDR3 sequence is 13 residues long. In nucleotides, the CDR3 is TGTGCCAGCCGCTATGTACTCACAGATACGCAGTATTTT. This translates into CASRYVLTDTQYF.

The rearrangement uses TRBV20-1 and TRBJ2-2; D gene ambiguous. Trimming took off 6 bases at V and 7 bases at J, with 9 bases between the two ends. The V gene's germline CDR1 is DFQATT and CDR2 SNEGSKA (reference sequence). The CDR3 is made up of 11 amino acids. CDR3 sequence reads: CSALHSGELFF. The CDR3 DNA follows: TGCAGTGCCCTACACAGCGGGGAGCTGTTTTTT.

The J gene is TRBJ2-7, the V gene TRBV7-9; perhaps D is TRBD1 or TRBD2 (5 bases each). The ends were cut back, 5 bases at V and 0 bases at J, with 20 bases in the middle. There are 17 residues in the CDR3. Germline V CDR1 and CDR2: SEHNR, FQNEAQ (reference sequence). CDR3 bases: TGTGCCAGCAGCGAGGGGCTCGAGCCAGGAATCTCCTACGAGCAGTACTTC. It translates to CASSEGLEPGISYEQYF.

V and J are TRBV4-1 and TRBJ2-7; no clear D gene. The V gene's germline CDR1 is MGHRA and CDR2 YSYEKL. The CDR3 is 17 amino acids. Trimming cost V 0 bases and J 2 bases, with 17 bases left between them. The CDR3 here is CASSQDERSYLPYEQYF. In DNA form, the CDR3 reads TGCGCCAGCAGCCAAGATGAACGGAGCTATTTACCCTACGAGCAGTACTTC.

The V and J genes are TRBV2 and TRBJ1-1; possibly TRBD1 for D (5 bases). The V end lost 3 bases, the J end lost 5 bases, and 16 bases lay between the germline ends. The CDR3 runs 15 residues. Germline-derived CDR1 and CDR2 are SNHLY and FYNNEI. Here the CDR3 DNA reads TGTGCCAGCAGTGACCCTAGGGACCTCTGGACTGAAGCTTTCTTT. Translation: CASSDPRDLWTEAFF.

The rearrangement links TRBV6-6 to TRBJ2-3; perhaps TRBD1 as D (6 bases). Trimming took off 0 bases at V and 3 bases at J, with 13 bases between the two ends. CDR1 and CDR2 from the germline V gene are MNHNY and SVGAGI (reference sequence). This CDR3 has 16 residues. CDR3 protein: CASSYSRPRGTDTQYF. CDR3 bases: TGTGCCAGCAGTTACTCGCGCCCGAGGGGGACAGATACGCAGTATTTT.

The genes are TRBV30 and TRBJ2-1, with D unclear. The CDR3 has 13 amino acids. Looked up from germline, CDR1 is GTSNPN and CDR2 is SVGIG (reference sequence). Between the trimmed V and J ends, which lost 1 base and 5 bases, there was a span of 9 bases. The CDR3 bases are TGTGCCTGGAGTGCTGTGGCACACAATGAGCAGTTCTTC. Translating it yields CAWSAVAHNEQFF.

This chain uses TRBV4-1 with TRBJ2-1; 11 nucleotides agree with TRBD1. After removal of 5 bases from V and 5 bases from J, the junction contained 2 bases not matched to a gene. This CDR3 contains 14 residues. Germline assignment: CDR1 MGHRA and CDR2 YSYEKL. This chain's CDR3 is CASSGDRGNNEQFF. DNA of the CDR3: TGCGCCAGCAGCGGGGACAGGGGGAACAATGAGCAGTTCTTC.

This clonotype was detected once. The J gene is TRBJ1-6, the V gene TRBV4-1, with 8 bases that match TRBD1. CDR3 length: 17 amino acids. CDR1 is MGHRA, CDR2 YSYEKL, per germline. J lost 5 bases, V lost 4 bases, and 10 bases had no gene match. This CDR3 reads CASSPYSWTGNNSPLHF. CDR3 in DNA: TGCGCCAGCAGCCCTTATTCTTGGACAGGGAATAATTCACCCCTCCACTTT.

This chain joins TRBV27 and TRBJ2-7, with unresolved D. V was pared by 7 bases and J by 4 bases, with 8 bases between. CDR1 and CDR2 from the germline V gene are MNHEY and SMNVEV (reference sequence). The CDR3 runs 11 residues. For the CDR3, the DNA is TGTGCCAGCACAAACAGTTACGAGCAGTACTTC. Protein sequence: CASTNSYEQYF.

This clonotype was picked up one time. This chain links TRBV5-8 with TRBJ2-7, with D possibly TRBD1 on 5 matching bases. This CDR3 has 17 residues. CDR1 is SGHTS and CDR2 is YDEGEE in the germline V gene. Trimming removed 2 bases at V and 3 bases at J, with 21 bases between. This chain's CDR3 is CASSFLDTEETNYEQYF. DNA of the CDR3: TGTGCCAGCAGCTTTTTGGACACAGAGGAAACCAACTACGAGCAGTACTTC.

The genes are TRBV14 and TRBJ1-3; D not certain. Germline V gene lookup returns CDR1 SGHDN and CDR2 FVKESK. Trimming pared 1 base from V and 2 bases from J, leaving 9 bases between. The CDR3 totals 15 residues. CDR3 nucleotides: TGTGCCAGCAGCCAAGGTGGTAGGCCTGGAAACACCATATATTTT. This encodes CASSQGGRPGNTIYF.

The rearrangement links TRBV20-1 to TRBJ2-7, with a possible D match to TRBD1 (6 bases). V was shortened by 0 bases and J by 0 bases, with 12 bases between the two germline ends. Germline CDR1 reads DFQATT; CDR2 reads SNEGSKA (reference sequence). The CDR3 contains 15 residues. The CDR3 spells CSARDIRDNSYEQYF. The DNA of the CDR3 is TGCAGTGCTAGAGACATTCGGGACAACTCCTACGAGCAGTACTTC.

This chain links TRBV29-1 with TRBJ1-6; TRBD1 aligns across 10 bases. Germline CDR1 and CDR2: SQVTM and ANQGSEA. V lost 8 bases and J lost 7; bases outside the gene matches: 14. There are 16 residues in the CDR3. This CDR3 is CSLRTNPGQGNSPLHF. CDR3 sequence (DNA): TGCAGCCTAAGAACCAACCCGGGACAGGGGAATTCACCCCTCCACTTT. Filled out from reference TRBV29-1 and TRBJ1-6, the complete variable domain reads SAVISQKPSRDICQRGTSLTIQCQVDSQVTMMFWYRQQPGQSLTLIATANQGSEATYESGFVIDKFPISRPNLTFSTLTVSNMSPEDSSIYLCSLRTNPGQGNSPLHFGNGTRLTVT.

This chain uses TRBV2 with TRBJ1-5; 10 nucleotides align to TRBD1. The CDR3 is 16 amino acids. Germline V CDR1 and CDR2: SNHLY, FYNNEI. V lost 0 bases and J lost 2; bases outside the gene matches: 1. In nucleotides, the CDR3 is TGTGCCAGCAGTGAAGCTGGGACAGGGGGCAATCAGCCCCAGCATTTT. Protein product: CASSEAGTGGNQPQHF.

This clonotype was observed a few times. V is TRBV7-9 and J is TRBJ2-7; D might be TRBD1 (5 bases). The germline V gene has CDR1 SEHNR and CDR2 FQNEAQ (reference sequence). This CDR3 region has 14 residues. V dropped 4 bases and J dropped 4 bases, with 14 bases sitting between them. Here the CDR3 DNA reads TGTGCCAGCAGCTCCGACAGCCAGAGATACGAGCAGTACTTC. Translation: CASSSDSQRYEQYF.

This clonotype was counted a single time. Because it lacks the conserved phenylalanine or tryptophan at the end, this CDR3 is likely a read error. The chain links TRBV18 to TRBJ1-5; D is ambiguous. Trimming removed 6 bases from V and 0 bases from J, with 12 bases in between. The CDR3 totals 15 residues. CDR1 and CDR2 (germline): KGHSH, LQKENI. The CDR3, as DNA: TGTGCCAGCTCGACCACGAGATATAGCAATCAGCCCCAGCATTCT. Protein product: CASSTTRYSNQPQHS.

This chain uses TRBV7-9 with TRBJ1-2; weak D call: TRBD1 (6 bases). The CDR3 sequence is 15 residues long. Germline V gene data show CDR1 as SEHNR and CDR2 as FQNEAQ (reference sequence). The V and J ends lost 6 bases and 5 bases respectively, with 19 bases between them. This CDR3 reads CASSPQGVPDYGYTF. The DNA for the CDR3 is TGTGCCAGCAGTCCACAGGGAGTGCCGGATTATGGCTACACCTTC.